A single sample is the source of the 21 T cell receptor beta chains below, sequenced in a study of shared clonotypes between healthy human individuals. Profiled with immunoSEQ multiplex PCR; TCRdb holds only in-frame clones, not every one. The table has some 2,000,000 clones, about 95% seen once. The specimen sequenced was naive CD4+ T cells sorted from blood. Subset denoted: CD45RA+ positively selected. Every receptor here comes from a man aged 18 to 30 in good health.

The rearrangement uses TRBV7-9 and TRBJ2-2, with a tentative D call TRBD1 (5 bases). Germline V gene sequence: CDR1 SEHNR, CDR2 FQNEAQ (reference sequence). The CDR3 extends over 15 amino acids. V was cut by 6 bases and J by 1 base, with 12 bases left in between. The chain's CDR3 is CASRILTENTGELFF. The CDR3 DNA reads as TGTGCCAGCAGAATCTTGACAGAGAACACCGGGGAGCTGTTTTTT.

This clone was detected once. The chain's CDR3 is CASSPLELEQYF. The CDR3 DNA sequence: TGTGCCAGCAGCCCTCTGGAGCTCGAGCAGTACTTC. The V call is TRBV13, the J call TRBJ2-7; no firm D call. Germline values: CDR1 PRHDT, CDR2 FYEKMQ (reference sequence). The V gene lost 5 bases and the J gene lost 6 bases, with 11 bases spanning the gap. This CDR3 comprises 12 residues.

As for this clone: At the DNA level, this CDR3 is encoded by other sequences in the same sample as well. The chain carries TRBV18 and TRBJ1-3; 8 bases line up with TRBD1. The germline V gene encodes CDR1 KGHSH and CDR2 LQKENI. After removal of 3 bases from V and 4 bases from J, the junction contained 8 bases not matched to a gene. This CDR3 has 16 amino acids. Here the CDR3 reads CASSPPRTGKGNTIYF. CDR3 coding DNA: TGTGCCAGCTCACCCCCTCGGACAGGGAAAGGAAACACCATATATTTT.

The rearrangement links TRBV28 to TRBJ2-7; D perhaps matches TRBD2 (7 bases). CDR1 and CDR2 (germline): MDHEN, SYDVKM. With 5 bases removed from V and 1 base from J, the gap between germline ends came to 15 bases. The CDR3 has 15 amino acids. The CDR3 here is CASSPQGRGSYEQYF. The CDR3 region has the DNA TGTGCCAGCAGTCCTCAGGGGAGGGGTTCCTACGAGCAGTACTTC.

The chain is built from TRBV10-3 and TRBJ1-2, with D hard to call. V was pared by 8 bases and J by 7 bases, with 11 bases between. Germline V lookup: CDR1 ENHRY, CDR2 SYGVKD. The CDR3 loop spans 11 amino acids. CDR3 sequence reads: CAIADVSGYTF. CDR3 sequence (DNA): TGTGCCATCGCTGACGTATCTGGCTACACCTTC.

V gene TRBV19 combines with J gene TRBJ2-1; 7 bases map to TRBD2. Germline V gene lookup returns CDR1 LNHDA and CDR2 SQIVND (reference sequence). The CDR3 length is 16 residues. The J segment lost 5 bases and the V segment lost 5 bases, leaving 12 bases of the junction unmatched. In DNA form, the CDR3 reads TGTGCCAGTAGTCGAAGCTGGCGGGAGTACCACAATGAGCAGTTCTTC. Its translation is CASSRSWREYHNEQFF.

In the case of this clone: The identical CDR3 is also encoded by other nucleotide sequences in the sample. V is TRBV5-1 and J is TRBJ2-7; the D is unclear. The germline V gene encodes CDR1 SGHRS and CDR2 YFSETQ. CDR3 size: 13 residues. V lost 4 bases to trimming and J lost 0 bases, with 8 bases between them. CDR3 DNA: TGCGCCAGCAGCCCCGACAACTCCTACGAGCAGTACTTC. This codes for CASSPDNSYEQYF.

The chain uses TRBV2 and TRBJ1-1; D is unclear. The CDR3 spans 16 residues. CDR1 and CDR2 (germline): SNHLY, FYNNEI. V was pared by 3 bases and J by 5 bases, with 19 bases between. CDR3 loop: CASSDTRPGRGTEAFF. The CDR3 nucleotides are TGTGCCAGCAGTGACACTAGACCGGGGAGAGGGACTGAAGCTTTCTTT.

This sequence joins TRBV5-1 and TRBJ2-7; TRBD1 matches 7 bases. CDR1 and CDR2 (germline): SGHRS, YFSETQ. This CDR3 is built from 14 residues. V lost 1 base to trimming and J lost 1 base; unmatched junction nucleotides: 2. The CDR3 here is CASSLMDRSYEQYF. The DNA of the CDR3 is TGCGCCAGCAGCTTGATGGACAGGTCCTACGAGCAGTACTTC.

V gene TRBV2 combines with J gene TRBJ1-1; 7 nucleotides agree with TRBD1. Germline lookup yields CDR1 SNHLY and CDR2 FYNNEI. Trimming at V came to 8 bases and at J to 0 bases, leaving 6 bases not matched to a gene. The CDR3 consists of 14 residues. The CDR3 here is CASAQTGVNTEAFF. For the CDR3, the DNA is TGTGCCAGCGCCCAAACAGGGGTGAACACTGAAGCTTTCTTT.

This clone was recorded once. The chain has TRBV6-4 and TRBJ2-1, with D maybe TRBD2 (5 bases). The V gene's germline CDR1 is MRHNA and CDR2 SNTAGT. The CDR3 consists of 12 residues. V gave up 7 bases and J gave up 7 bases, with 11 bases separating them. CDR3 DNA sequence: TGTGCCAGCAATAGCGAGATGAATGAGCAGTTCTTC. This translates into CASNSEMNEQFF.

The CDR3: CASSGAGTIQETQYF. The CDR3 DNA follows: TGTGCCAGCAGCGGGGCCGGGACAATACAAGAGACCCAGTACTTC. The chain is built from TRBV5-4 and TRBJ2-5, with D perhaps TRBD1 (6 bases). The germline gives CDR1 SGHNT, CDR2 YYREEE (reference sequence). V dropped 4 bases and J dropped 2 bases, with 15 bases sitting between them. The length of the CDR3 is 15 residues.

Worth noting for this clone: The sample holds other DNA sequences that translate to the same CDR3. The chain uses TRBV5-1 and TRBJ1-4, with D possibly TRBD1 on 5 matching bases. Germline V gene data show CDR1 as SGHRS and CDR2 as YFSETQ. Between the trimmed V and J ends, which lost 8 bases and 8 bases, there was a span of 13 bases. The CDR3 is 12 residues long. The CDR3 DNA follows: TGCGCCAGTAGCAGGGACGGGGAAAAACTGTTTTTT. This encodes CASSRDGEKLFF.

To note about this clone: The sample contains more than one DNA sequence encoding this CDR3. V is TRBV10-1 and J is TRBJ2-5; D uncertain. Germline assignment: CDR1 WNHNN and CDR2 SYGVQD (reference sequence). V was cut by 4 bases and J by 7 bases, with 7 bases left in between. The CDR3 extends over 11 amino acids. The DNA for the CDR3 is TGCGCCAGCAGTGCCGGTGGGACCCAGTACTTC. Protein product: CASSAGGTQYF.

In the case of this clone: A much larger clone differs by one base, so this may be a read error. Different DNA sequences within this sample yield the same CDR3. The V and J genes are TRBV29-1 and TRBJ1-1; D may be TRBD1 (6 bases). CDR1 and CDR2 (germline): SQVTM, ANQGSEA. Trimming stripped 6 bases from V and 5 bases from J, with 13 bases between. This CDR3 has 12 residues. The CDR3 DNA sequence: TGCAGCGTGAGAGGGGGAGCGACTGAAGCTTTCTTT. Translating it yields CSVRGGATEAFF.

CDR3 nucleotide sequence: TGTGCCAGCTCACCTTCCAGACAGGGGGGTAACTATGGCTACACCTTC. Its protein product is CASSPSRQGGNYGYTF. This rearrangement joins TRBV18 to TRBJ1-2; TRBD1 aligns across 9 bases. The CDR3 loop spans 16 amino acids. Germline loops: CDR1 KGHSH, CDR2 LQKENI. The V and J ends lost 3 bases and 1 base, in that order; junction bases with no gene match: 6.

In its sample, this clone was seen once. This chain connects TRBV5-4 to TRBJ2-2, with 11 bases that match TRBD2. Germline V gene data show CDR1 as SGHNT and CDR2 as YYREEE (reference sequence). The CDR3 runs to 17 residues. V lost 10 bases and J lost 0; bases outside the gene matches: 11. CDR3 nucleotides: TGTGCCTCAAGCAGGGGGACTAGCGGACCGAACACCGGGGAGCTGTTTTTT. Its protein is CASSRGTSGPNTGELFF.

The chain recombines TRBV28 with TRBJ2-1; TRBD1 or TRBD2 may be the D gene (7 bases each). CDR1 MDHEN and CDR2 SYDVKM come from the germline V gene. CDR3 length equals 14 residues. V dropped 4 bases and J dropped 7 bases, with 14 bases sitting between them. The CDR3, as DNA: TGTGCCAGCAGTTCCCAGGGGGGGAGGAATGAGCAGTTCTTC. This codes for CASSSQGGRNEQFF.

This chain connects TRBV30 to TRBJ1-2; D gene uncertain. CDR3 length: 14 residues. Trimming removed 4 bases at V and 3 bases at J, with 15 bases between. Germline V lookup: CDR1 GTSNPN, CDR2 SVGIG (reference sequence). CDR3 residues: CAWISTIGYYGYTF. The CDR3 nucleotides are TGTGCCTGGATTTCGACAATCGGCTACTATGGCTACACCTTC.

The V call is TRBV6-1, the J call TRBJ1-2; D ambiguous. Trimming removed 1 base from V and 4 bases from J, with 10 bases in between. The CDR3 has 14 residues. Germline V lookup: CDR1 MNHNS, CDR2 SASEGT. The CDR3 sequence is CASSEGGNSYGYTF. DNA for the CDR3: TGTGCCAGCAGTGAAGGTGGTAACTCCTATGGCTACACCTTC.

V and J are TRBV9 and TRBJ1-2; the match to TRBD1 covers 9 bases. The germline V gene has CDR1 SGDLS and CDR2 YYNGEE. Unmatched junction bases numbered 14, after V lost 0 bases and J lost 8 bases. This CDR3 region has 17 residues. The CDR3 DNA sequence: TGTGCCAGCAGCGTAGAGGACAGGGGCTCCCGCTTCAGCGGCTACACCTTC. This sequence encodes CASSVEDRGSRFSGYTF.